These T cell receptor beta chains were read from a single sample in a study of cytomegalovirus exposure and HLA in healthy donors. Profiling relied on immunoSEQ multiplex PCR, and the TCRdb table lists in-frame clones only, not all of them. This table holds approximately 300,000 clones, 75% to 85% found once. The sequenced sample consisted of PBMCs. The receptors stem from a girl aged 2-10 years in good health and CMV-seronegative. Each CDR3 is given with its conserved first and last residue. A D gene is named only where the DNA matches it firmly. Only some rows state a clone size, as once, few, many or a class for expanded clones.

-,TRBJ1-1,-,TRBV28,TGTGCCAGCAGTTTACAGAAACCGTACACTGAAGCTTTCTTT,CASSLQKPYTEAFF
few,TRBJ1-5,TRBD1,TRBV19,TGTGCCAGTAGTGCGGGACAGGAAATTAGCAATCAGCCCCAGCATTTT,CASSAGQEISNQPQHF
-,TRBJ1-1,TRBD1,TRBV5-1,TGCGCCAGCAGCTTAGAGGGGGCGCCTATCACTGAAGCTTTCTTT,CASSLEGAPITEAFF
-,TRBJ1-2,TRBD1,TRBV6-4,TGTGCCAGCAGTGCTGGGACAGGGAAAGAGAGGGGCTACACCTTC,CASSAGTGKERGYTF
once,TRBJ2-3,TRBD2,TRBV7-2,TGTGCCAGCAGCTTACCCGGACTAGCGGGACGCACAGATACGCAGTATTTT,CASSLPGLAGRTDTQYF
few,TRBJ2-7,-,TRBV6-6,TGTGCCAGCAGCCCTACCCCTAGGAACTACGAGCAGTACTTC,CASSPTPRNYEQYF
-,TRBJ2-3,-,TRBV5-1,TGCGCCAGCAGCTTGGTCCCGGGTAGCACAGATACGCAGTATTTT,CASSLVPGSTDTQYF
once,TRBJ1-2,TRBD1,TRBV7-6,TGTGCCAGCAGCCCCCGTGGACAGGGAGCTGGCTACACCTTC,CASSPRGQGAGYTF
-,TRBJ2-5,TRBD2,TRBV7-3,TGTGCCAGCAGCTTAAACGGCGGGGGGGCAGAGACCCAGTACTTC,CASSLNGGGAETQYF
-,TRBJ1-2,TRBD1,TRBV28,TGTGCCAGCAGTTTATCGGGACAGTACTATGGCTACACCTTC,CASSLSGQYYGYTF
-,TRBJ2-5,TRBD2,TRBV5-8,TGTGCCAGCAGCTTTGGTGGGGCTAGCGGGGGACAAGAGACCCAGTACTTC,CASSFGGASGGQETQYF
-,TRBJ2-7,-,TRBV9,TGTGCCAGCAGCGTCGGGAGCAGCTCCTACGAGCAGTACTTC,CASSVGSSSYEQYF
-,TRBJ2-1,TRBD1,TRBV15,TGTGCCACCAGCATCTCTCTCCTGGGGACAGGTCAAGGGGATGAGCAGTTCTTC,CATSISLLGTGQGDEQFF
once,TRBJ1-1,-,TRBV7-8,TGTGCCAGCAGCTTAGATACAGGGACTGAAGCTTTCTTT,CASSLDTGTEAFF
-,TRBJ2-7,TRBD2,TRBV18,TGTGCCAGCTCACCACCAGAGCGCGGGAGAGCCGACGAGCAGTACTTC,CASSPPERGRADEQYF
-,TRBJ1-6,TRBD1,TRBV10-3,TGTGCCATCAGGCCTTCGGGGTGGTCAGGGGGAAGTTCACCCCTCCACTTT,CAIRPSGWSGGSSPLHF
-,TRBJ2-1,-,TRBV18,TGTGCCAGCTCACTAGCGGCACCCGGCGGGAATGAGCAGTTCTTC,CASSLAAPGGNEQFF
-,TRBJ1-5,-,TRBV28,TGTGCCAGCAGAACAGGAGATCAGCCCCAGCATTTT,CASRTGDQPQHF
-,TRBJ1-6,-,TRBV10-3,TGTGCCATCAGTGAGGAGGTGTATAATTCACCCCTCCACTTT,CAISEEVYNSPLHF
-,TRBJ1-5,-,TRBV4-1,TGCGCCAGCAGCCAAGATAGGGTCCAGGGGCCGCGGAATCAGCCCCAGCATTTT,CASSQDRVQGPRNQPQHF
-,TRBJ1-1,-,TRBV30,TGTGCCTGGAGTGCGGGGGTAACTGAAGCTTTCTTT,CAWSAGVTEAFF
-,TRBJ2-7,-,TRBV9,TGTGCCAGCAGCGTAGGGGGCTCTCAGGTCTACGAGCAGTACTTC,CASSVGGSQVYEQYF
-,TRBJ1-5,-,TRBV7-8,TGTGCCAGCAGCCCTCTGACAGTTTCCAGCAATCAGCCCCAGCATTTT,CASSPLTVSSNQPQHF
-,TRBJ1-1,-,TRBV19,TGTGCCAGTAGTACCACTTTGAACACTGAAGCTTTCTTT,CASSTTLNTEAFF
-,TRBJ2-1,-,TRBV19,TGTGCCAGTAGTGGTAGCTCCTACAATGAGCAGTTCTTC,CASSGSSYNEQFF
-,TRBJ2-3,TRBD2,TRBV28,TGTGCCAGCAGTTTGTGGCGGGGGGGCCAAGATACGCAGTATTTT,CASSLWRGGQDTQYF
-,TRBJ2-7,TRBD2,TRBV15,TGTGCCACCAGCAGAGATCGAGGACTAGGAACCTACGAGCAGTACTTC,CATSRDRGLGTYEQYF
-,TRBJ2-7,-,TRBV9,TGTGCCAGCAGCGCAGGGGTTACTTACCACGAGCAGTACTTC,CASSAGVTYHEQYF
-,TRBJ2-1,TRBD2,TRBV27,TGTGCCAGCAGGAGATTAACTAGCGGAGGGAATGAGCAGTTCTTC,CASRRLTSGGNEQFF